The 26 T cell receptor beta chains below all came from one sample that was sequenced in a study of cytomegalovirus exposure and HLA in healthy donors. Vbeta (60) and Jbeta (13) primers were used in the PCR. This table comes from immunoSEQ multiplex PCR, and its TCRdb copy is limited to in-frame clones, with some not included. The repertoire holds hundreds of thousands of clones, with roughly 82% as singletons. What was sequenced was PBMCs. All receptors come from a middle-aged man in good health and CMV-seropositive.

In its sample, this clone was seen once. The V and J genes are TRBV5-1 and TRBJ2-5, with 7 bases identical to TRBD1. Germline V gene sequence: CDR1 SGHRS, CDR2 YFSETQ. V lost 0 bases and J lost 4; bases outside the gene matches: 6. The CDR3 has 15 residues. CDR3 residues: CASSLEQGSVETQYF. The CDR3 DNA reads TGCGCCAGCAGCTTGGAACAGGGGTCGGTAGAGACCCAGTACTTC.

The CDR3 DNA sequence: TGTGCCAGCAAGCAGGGGAGTACAGATACGCAGTATTTT. It is translated as CASKQGSTDTQYF. This chain connects TRBV7-9 to TRBJ2-3, with a possible D match to TRBD1 (6 bases). Germline V gives CDR1 SEHNR, CDR2 FQNEAQ (reference sequence). This CDR3 contains 13 residues. V lost 7 bases and J 3 bases, leaving 11 bases between the germline ends.

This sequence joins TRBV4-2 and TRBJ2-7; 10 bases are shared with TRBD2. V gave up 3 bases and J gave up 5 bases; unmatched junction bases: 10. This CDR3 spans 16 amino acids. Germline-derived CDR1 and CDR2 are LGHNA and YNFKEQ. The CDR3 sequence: CASSQRGLAGENEQYF. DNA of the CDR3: TGTGCCAGCAGCCAGCGGGGGCTAGCGGGAGAAAACGAGCAGTACTTC.

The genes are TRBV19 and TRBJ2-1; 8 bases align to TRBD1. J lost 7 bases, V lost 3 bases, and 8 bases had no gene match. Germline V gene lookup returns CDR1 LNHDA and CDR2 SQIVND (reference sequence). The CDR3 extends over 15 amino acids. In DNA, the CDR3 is TGTGCCAGTAGTATCCCAGGGGGCAAAGGGAATGAGCAGTTCTTC. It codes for CASSIPGGKGNEQFF.

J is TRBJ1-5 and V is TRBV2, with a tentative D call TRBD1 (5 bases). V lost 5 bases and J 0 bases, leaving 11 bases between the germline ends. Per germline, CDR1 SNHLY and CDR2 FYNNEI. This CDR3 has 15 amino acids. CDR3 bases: TGTGCCAGCAGTTCTGGGGCCGGTAGCAATCAGCCCCAGCATTTT. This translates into CASSSGAGSNQPQHF.

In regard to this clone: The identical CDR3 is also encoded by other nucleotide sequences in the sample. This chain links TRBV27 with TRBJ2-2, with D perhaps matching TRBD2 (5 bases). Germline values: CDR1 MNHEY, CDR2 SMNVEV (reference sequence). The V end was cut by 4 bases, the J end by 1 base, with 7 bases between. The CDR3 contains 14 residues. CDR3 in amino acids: CASSSGLNTGELFF. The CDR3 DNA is TGTGCCAGCAGTTCCGGACTGAACACCGGGGAGCTGTTTTTT.

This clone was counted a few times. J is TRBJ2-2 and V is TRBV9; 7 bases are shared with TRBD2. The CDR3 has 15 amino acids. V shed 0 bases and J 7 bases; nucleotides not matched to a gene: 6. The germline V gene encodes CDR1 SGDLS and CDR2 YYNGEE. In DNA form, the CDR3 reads TGTGCCAGCAGCGTAGATCTGACTAGCAGCGGGGAGCTGTTTTTT. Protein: CASSVDLTSSGELFF.

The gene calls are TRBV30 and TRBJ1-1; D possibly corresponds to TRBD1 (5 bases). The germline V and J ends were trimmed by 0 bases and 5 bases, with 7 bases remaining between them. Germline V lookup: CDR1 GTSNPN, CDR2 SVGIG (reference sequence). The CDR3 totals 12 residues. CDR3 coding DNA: TGTGCCTGGAGTGTACAGGAAACTGAAGCTTTCTTT. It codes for CAWSVQETEAFF.

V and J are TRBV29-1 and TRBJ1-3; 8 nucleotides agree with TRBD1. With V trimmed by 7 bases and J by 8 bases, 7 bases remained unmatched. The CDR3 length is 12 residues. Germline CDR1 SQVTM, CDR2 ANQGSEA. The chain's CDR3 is CSATGAGDTIYF. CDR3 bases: TGCAGCGCGACAGGGGCTGGGGACACCATATATTTT. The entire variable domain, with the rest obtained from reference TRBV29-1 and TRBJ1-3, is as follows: SAVISQKPSRDICQRGTSLTIQCQVDSQVTMMFWYRQQPGQSLTLIATANQGSEATYESGFVIDKFPISRPNLTFSTLTVSNMSPEDSSIYLCSATGAGDTIYFGEGSWLTVV.

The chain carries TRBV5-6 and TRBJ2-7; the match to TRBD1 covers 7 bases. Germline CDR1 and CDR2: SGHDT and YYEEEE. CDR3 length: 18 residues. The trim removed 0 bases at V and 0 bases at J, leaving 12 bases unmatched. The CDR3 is CASSLVRRDSVVSYEQYV. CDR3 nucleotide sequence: TGTGCCAGCAGCTTGGTTAGAAGGGACAGCGTTGTCTCCTACGAGCAGTACGTC.

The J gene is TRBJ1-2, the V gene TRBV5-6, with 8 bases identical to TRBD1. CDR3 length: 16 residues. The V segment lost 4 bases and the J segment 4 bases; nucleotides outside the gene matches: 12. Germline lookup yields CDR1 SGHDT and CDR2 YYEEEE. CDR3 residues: CASSTLQGASGYGYTF. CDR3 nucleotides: TGTGCCAGCAGCACGCTCCAGGGGGCTTCTGGCTATGGCTACACCTTC.

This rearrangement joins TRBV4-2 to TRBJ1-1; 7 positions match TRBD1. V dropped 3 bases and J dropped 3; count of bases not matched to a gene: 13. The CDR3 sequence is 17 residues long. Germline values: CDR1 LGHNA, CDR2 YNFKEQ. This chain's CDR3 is CASSQVTGNGWDTEAFF. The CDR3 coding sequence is TGTGCCAGCAGCCAGGTGACAGGGAATGGCTGGGACACTGAAGCTTTCTTT.

The CDR3 here is CASSPVDRGHGYTF. The CDR3 DNA sequence: TGTGCCAGCAGCCCGGTGGACAGGGGCCATGGCTACACCTTC. The chain links TRBV5-7 to TRBJ1-2; 9 bases match TRBD1. TRBV5-7 is identified as an open reading frame with a role that is uncertain. This CDR3 is 14 amino acids long. V lost 4 bases and J lost 6; bases outside the gene matches: 7.

DNA for the CDR3: TGCGCCAGCAGCTCGGCCTCGGGGGACTATGGCTACACCTTC. It encodes CASSSASGDYGYTF. V and J are TRBV5-1 and TRBJ1-2; maybe TRBD1 (5 bases). V shed 3 bases and J shed 3 bases, with 12 bases lying between them. Germline V lookup: CDR1 SGHRS, CDR2 YFSETQ. This CDR3 is 14 amino acids long.

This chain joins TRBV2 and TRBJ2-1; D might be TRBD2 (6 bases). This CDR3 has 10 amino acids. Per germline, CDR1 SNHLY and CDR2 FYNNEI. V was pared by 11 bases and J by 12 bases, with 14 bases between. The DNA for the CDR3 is TGTGCCGGAAGACTAGGCGGGCAGTTCTTC. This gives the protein CAGRLGGQFF.

The CDR3 spells CSVNPDSLNTEAFF. CDR3 nucleotides: TGCAGCGTTAACCCCGACAGTTTGAACACTGAAGCTTTCTTT. The V gene is TRBV29-1, the J gene TRBJ1-1; maybe TRBD1 (5 bases). V lost 5 bases and J 0 bases, leaving 13 bases between the germline ends. This CDR3 has 14 residues. The germline V gene has CDR1 SQVTM and CDR2 ANQGSEA.

CDR3 sequence (DNA): TGTGCCAGCAGTGAAGCGCTGGCTAGCGGGAAGTACGAGCAGTACTTC. The encoded protein is CASSEALASGKYEQYF. This rearrangement joins TRBV2 to TRBJ2-7; 9 nucleotides line up with TRBD2. CDR3 size: 16 residues. The germline CDR1 and CDR2 sequences are SNHLY and FYNNEI. With V trimmed by 0 bases and J by 4 bases, 7 bases remained unmatched.

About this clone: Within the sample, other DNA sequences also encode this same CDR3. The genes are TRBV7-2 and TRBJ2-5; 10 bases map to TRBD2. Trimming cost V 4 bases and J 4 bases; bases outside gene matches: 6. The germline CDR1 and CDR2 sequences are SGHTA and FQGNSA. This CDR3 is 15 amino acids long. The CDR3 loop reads CASSSGLAALETQYF. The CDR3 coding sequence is TGTGCCAGCAGCTCCGGACTAGCGGCCCTAGAGACCCAGTACTTC.

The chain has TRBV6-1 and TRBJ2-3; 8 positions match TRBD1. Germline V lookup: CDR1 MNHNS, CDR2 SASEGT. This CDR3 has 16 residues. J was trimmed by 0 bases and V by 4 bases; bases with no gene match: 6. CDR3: CASSVDRDSSTDTQYF. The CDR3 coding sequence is TGTGCCAGCAGTGTGGACAGGGACTCTAGCACAGATACGCAGTATTTT.

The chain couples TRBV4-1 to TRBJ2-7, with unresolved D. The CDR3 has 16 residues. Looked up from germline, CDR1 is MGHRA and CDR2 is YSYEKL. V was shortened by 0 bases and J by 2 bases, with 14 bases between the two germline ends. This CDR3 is CASSQDLWRQTYEQYF. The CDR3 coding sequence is TGCGCCAGCAGCCAAGATCTTTGGCGGCAAACCTACGAGCAGTACTTC.

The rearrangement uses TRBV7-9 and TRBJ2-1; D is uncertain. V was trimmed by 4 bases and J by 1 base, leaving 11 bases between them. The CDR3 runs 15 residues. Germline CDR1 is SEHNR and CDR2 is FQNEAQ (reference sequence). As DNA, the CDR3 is TGTGCCAGCAGCTCCGGGTTTAGGTCCTACAATGAGCAGTTCTTC. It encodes CASSSGFRSYNEQFF.

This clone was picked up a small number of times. CDR3 sequence reads: CASSLDGLAGGYNEQFF. CDR3 DNA: TGTGCCAGCAGCTTAGATGGACTAGCGGGGGGTTACAATGAGCAGTTCTTC. The V call is TRBV11-3, the J call TRBJ2-1, with 14 bases lining up with TRBD2. In germline, CDR1 is SGHNT, CDR2 YENEEA. This CDR3 has 17 amino acids. V was pared by 0 bases and J by 4 bases, with 2 bases of the junction left unmatched.

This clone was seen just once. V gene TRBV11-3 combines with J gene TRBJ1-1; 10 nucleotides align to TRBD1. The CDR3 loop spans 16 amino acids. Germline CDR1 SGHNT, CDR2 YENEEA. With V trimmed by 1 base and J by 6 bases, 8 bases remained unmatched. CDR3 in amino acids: CASSLGQGAQGAEAFF. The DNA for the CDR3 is TGTGCCAGCAGCTTAGGACAGGGGGCGCAGGGGGCTGAAGCTTTCTTT.

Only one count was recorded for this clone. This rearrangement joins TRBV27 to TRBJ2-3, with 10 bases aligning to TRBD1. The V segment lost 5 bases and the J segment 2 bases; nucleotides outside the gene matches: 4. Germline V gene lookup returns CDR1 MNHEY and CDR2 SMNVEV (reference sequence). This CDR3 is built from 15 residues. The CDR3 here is CASSPRQGATDTQYF. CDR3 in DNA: TGTGCCAGCAGTCCAAGACAGGGGGCCACAGATACGCAGTATTTT.

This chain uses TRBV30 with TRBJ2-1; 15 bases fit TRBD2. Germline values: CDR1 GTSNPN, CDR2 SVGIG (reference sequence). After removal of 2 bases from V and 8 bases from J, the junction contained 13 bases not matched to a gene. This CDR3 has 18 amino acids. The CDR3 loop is CAWSTGTSGRRDLDEQFF. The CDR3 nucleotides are TGTGCCTGGAGTACCGGGACTAGCGGGAGGCGTGATTTAGATGAGCAGTTCTTC.

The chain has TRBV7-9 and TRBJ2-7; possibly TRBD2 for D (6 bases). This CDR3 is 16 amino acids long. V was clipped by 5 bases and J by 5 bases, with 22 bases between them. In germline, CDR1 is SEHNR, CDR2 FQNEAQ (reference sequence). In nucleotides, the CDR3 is TGTGCCAGCAGCCCCCCGGCGGGCCTAGCGAGAGACGAGCAGTACTTC. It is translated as CASSPPAGLARDEQYF.